What follows describes a single TCR beta chain. This sample was taken from a study of blood T cell repertoires in COVID-19. Study-level information: Italy, Spain and the United States were the sources of the convalescent and acute COVID-19 samples. The analysed material was cDNA or gDNA that came from T cells, B-cell-depleted T cells, or PBMCs.

Per the original data handling: Scientists estimated how many nucleated cells there were by amplifying reference gene primers. Sequenced by immunoSEQ multiplex PCR; TCRdb stores in-frame clones only, minus some. V, J and clone size derive from that table, while D and trimming were established from the DNA sequence. Among roughly 80,000 clones, roughly 79% were seen once, and the ten largest hold around 40%. The CDR3 consists of 13 residues. Trimming removed 3 bases at V and 0 bases at J, with 4 bases between. Germline V gene data show CDR1 as KGHDR and CDR2 as SFDVKD. The receptor was derived from a man aged 80 or over with acute or convalescent COVID-19. The genes are TRBV24-1 and TRBJ1-1; D remains ambiguous. Sample: peripheral blood. The CDR3 region has the DNA TGTGCCACCAGTGATCTCCTGAACACTGAAGCTTTCTTT. As protein: CATSDLLNTEAFF.